These 29 T cell receptor beta chains originate from one sample sequenced in a study of regulatory and conventional T cells in RAG deficiency. Genomic DNA came from blood conventional CD4+ T cells gated CD25-low CD127-high. The protocol was immunoSEQ multiplex PCR, while the TCRdb copy is restricted to in-frame clones and leaves out a portion. The table includes more than 35,000 clones, about nine tenths detected once. This sample also appeared in a second study, on regulatory T cells. That report notes: Amplification used 52 TRBV primers and 13 TRBJ primers.

The sample comprised CD4+ effector T cells sorted from blood. These receptors were obtained from a human donor in good health.

V is TRBV11-2 and J is TRBJ2-7; no clear D gene. Deletions cut 1 base from V and 2 bases from J, with 6 bases between. The CDR3 contains 13 residues. CDR1 and CDR2 (germline): SGHAT, FQNNGV. The DNA of the CDR3 is TGTGCCAGCAGCTTAGCCGGCCCCTACGAGCAGTACTTC. It translates to CASSLAGPYEQYF.

Only a few counts were recorded for this clone. The rearrangement joins TRBV18 to TRBJ2-6; 10 bases map to TRBD1. This CDR3 has 18 residues. With V trimmed by 4 bases and J by 0 bases, 6 bases remained unmatched. In germline, CDR1 is KGHSH, CDR2 LQKENI. CDR3 nucleotides: TGTGCCAGCTCACAAGCCGGGACAGGGGTCTCTGGGGCCAACGTCCTGACTTTC. It translates to CASSQAGTGVSGANVLTF.

The rearrangement links TRBV5-6 to TRBJ1-4; the D is unclear. The CDR3 length is 15 residues. CDR1 and CDR2 (germline): SGHDT, YYEEEE. V lost 2 bases, J lost 3 bases, and 11 bases lay in between. Written as DNA, the CDR3 is TGTGCCAGCAGCTTTAGGCGGGAGTCTAATGAAAAACTGTTTTTT. Translating gives CASSFRRESNEKLFF.

The chain uses TRBV6-5 and TRBJ2-7; 8 nucleotides align to TRBD1. This CDR3 has 13 residues. V was pared by 5 bases and J by 7 bases, with 7 bases of the junction left unmatched. CDR1 is MNHEY, CDR2 SVGAGI, per germline. As DNA, the CDR3 is TGTGCCAGCAGTCCCCGGACAGGGAGGGAGCAGTACTTC. Its translation: CASSPRTGREQYF.

V is TRBV27 and J is TRBJ2-1, with 12 nucleotides matching TRBD1. Germline V gene data show CDR1 as MNHEY and CDR2 as SMNVEV (reference sequence). Trimming at V came to 5 bases and at J to 7 bases, leaving 6 bases not matched to a gene. This CDR3 has 15 residues. As DNA, the CDR3 is TGTGCCAGCAGTAGGCCGGGACAGGGGGCGAATGAGCAGTTCTTC. Amino acids: CASSRPGQGANEQFF.

This clone was picked up one time. V gene TRBV11-3 combines with J gene TRBJ2-7; D is ambiguous. The CDR3 totals 15 residues. Germline lookup yields CDR1 SGHNT and CDR2 YENEEA. The V end was cut by 3 bases, the J end by 2 bases, with 14 bases between. CDR3 protein: CASSLGKTKAYEQYF. CDR3 coding DNA: TGTGCCAGCAGCTTGGGGAAGACAAAGGCCTACGAGCAGTACTTC.

The V and J genes are TRBV6-1 and TRBJ2-2; no firm D call. The CDR3 length is 13 residues. Trimming cost V 8 bases and J 2 bases, with 9 bases left between them. Germline loops: CDR1 MNHNS, CDR2 SASEGT. CDR3 sequence reads: CASCLSNTGELFF. Written as DNA, the CDR3 is TGTGCCAGCTGCCTCTCAAACACCGGGGAGCTGTTTTTT.

V and J are TRBV6-5 and TRBJ2-1; no firm D call. The germline V gene encodes CDR1 MNHEY and CDR2 SVGAGI. V lost 2 bases to trimming and J lost 8 bases, with 10 bases between them. There are 13 residues in the CDR3. The CDR3 loop reads CASSYELSDEQFF. The CDR3 DNA is TGTGCCAGCAGTTACGAACTCAGCGATGAGCAGTTCTTC.

The V and J genes are TRBV7-3 and TRBJ1-2, with D unresolved. CDR1 is SGHTA, CDR2 FQGTGA, per germline. Between the trimmed V and J ends, which lost 5 bases and 6 bases, there was a span of 22 bases. CDR3 length equals 16 residues. The CDR3 here is CASSPQPGSEIDGYTF. The CDR3 region has the DNA TGTGCCAGCAGCCCTCAGCCCGGGTCGGAAATCGATGGCTACACCTTC.

This chain uses TRBV7-3 with TRBJ2-7; TRBD2 matches at 10 bases. Per the germline V gene, CDR1 is SGHTA and CDR2 is FQGTGA. The CDR3 runs 18 residues. Trimming took 2 bases from V and 7 from J; bases not matched to a gene: 17. CDR3 in amino acids: CASSLSWGAGGPPGEQYF. The DNA for the CDR3 is TGTGCCAGCAGCTTATCGTGGGGAGCGGGAGGGCCGCCCGGAGAGCAGTACTTC. The whole variable domain, remainder taken from reference TRBV7-3 and TRBJ2-7, is GAGVSQTPSNKVTEKGKYVELRCDPISGHTALYWYRQSLGQGPEFLIYFQGTGAADDSGLPNDRFFAVRPEGSVSTLKIQRTERGDSAVYLCASSLSWGAGGPPGEQYFGPGTRLTVT.

This rearrangement joins TRBV6-1 to TRBJ2-3; 11 bases fit TRBD2. V dropped 3 bases and J dropped 6; count of bases not matched to a gene: 11. CDR3 length: 17 amino acids. Germline values: CDR1 MNHNS, CDR2 SASEGT. CDR3 DNA: TGTGCCAGCAGTGATCGCAGGACTAGCGGGTCCTTGGATACGCAGTATTTT. It translates to CASSDRRTSGSLDTQYF.

The V and J genes are TRBV2 and TRBJ2-5, with 7 positions matching TRBD2. Germline V gene lookup returns CDR1 SNHLY and CDR2 FYNNEI. The CDR3 sequence is 13 residues long. The V segment lost 7 bases and the J segment 2 bases; nucleotides outside the gene matches: 4. CDR3 DNA sequence: TGTGCCAGCACCGACGGGGGGCAAGAGACCCAGTACTTC. Translating it yields CASTDGGQETQYF. Full variable domain (rest looked up from reference TRBV2 and TRBJ2-5): EPEVTQTPSHQVTQMGQEVILRCVPISNHLYFYWYRQILGQKVEFLVSFYNNEISEKSEIFDDQFSVERPDGSNFTLKIRSTKLEDSAMYFCASTDGGQETQYFGPGTRLLVL.

The genes are TRBV25-1 and TRBJ1-1; D not certain. Germline CDR1 MGHDK, CDR2 SYGVNS. Trimming cost V 3 bases and J 3 bases, with 5 bases left between them. This CDR3 is 12 amino acids long. CDR3 residues: CASSDFDTEAFF. The CDR3 nucleotides read TGTGCCAGCAGTGATTTCGACACTGAAGCTTTCTTT.

The chain employs TRBV18 and TRBJ1-1, with 8 bases aligning to TRBD1. Trimming cost V 4 bases and J 1 base; bases outside gene matches: 8. CDR3 size: 16 residues. Germline loops: CDR1 KGHSH, CDR2 LQKENI. This chain's CDR3 is CASSRADRAGNTEAFF. The CDR3 nucleotides read TGTGCCAGCTCACGAGCGGACAGGGCCGGGAACACTGAAGCTTTCTTT.

V usage is TRBV27 and J usage is TRBJ2-5; D may match TRBD1 or TRBD2 (6 bases each). Germline values: CDR1 MNHEY, CDR2 SMNVEV (reference sequence). The V end was cut by 3 bases, the J end by 4 bases, with 18 bases between. The CDR3 spans 16 residues. Written as DNA, the CDR3 is TGTGCCAGCAGTTTCTGGTCACAGGGAGGTGGAGAGACCCAGTACTTC. This encodes CASSFWSQGGGETQYF.

The chain is built from TRBV18 and TRBJ2-2; D is unresolved. The V gene's germline CDR1 is KGHSH and CDR2 LQKENI. The CDR3 spans 16 residues. V was shortened by 3 bases and J by 0 bases, with 11 bases between the two germline ends. The DNA for the CDR3 is TGTGCCAGCTCACCTATCCGACCGACGAACACCGGGGAGCTGTTTTTT. Translated, it gives CASSPIRPTNTGELFF.

V is TRBV30 and J is TRBJ2-1, with 9 positions matching TRBD1. CDR1 and CDR2 from the germline V gene are GTSNPN and SVGIG (reference sequence). J was trimmed by 9 bases and V by 8 bases; bases with no gene match: 17. The CDR3 consists of 15 residues. The chain's CDR3 is CAVIDGTGWIGEQFF. The CDR3 DNA follows: TGTGCCGTTATTGATGGGACAGGGTGGATCGGTGAGCAGTTCTTC.

The chain uses TRBV18 and TRBJ2-5, with D tentatively TRBD1 (6 bases). The better agreement between TRBJ2-7 and the DNA end casts doubt on the J call. Germline lookup yields CDR1 KGHSH and CDR2 LQKENI. The CDR3 runs to 13 residues. The CDR3 coding sequence is TGTGCCAGCTCATCCGACAGGCGCTACGAGCAGTACTTC. Translated: CASSSDRRYEQYF.

The V and J genes are TRBV6-5 and TRBJ1-1; D call uncertain. The CDR3 totals 11 residues. Germline CDR1 is MNHEY and CDR2 is SVGAGI. V lost 7 bases and J 11 bases, leaving 14 bases between the germline ends. The CDR3 DNA reads as TGTGCCAGCACGGCGGGCCGCGGGGCTTTCTTT. This sequence encodes CASTAGRGAFF.

The V gene is TRBV6-1, the J gene TRBJ1-5, with D possibly matching TRBD1 (6 bases). V dropped 6 bases and J dropped 6 bases, with 15 bases sitting between them. Per the germline V gene, CDR1 is MNHNS and CDR2 is SASEGT. CDR3 length equals 14 residues. CDR3 residues: CASRAGETGQPQHF. In DNA form, the CDR3 reads TGTGCCAGCAGAGCAGGGGAGACGGGTCAGCCCCAGCATTTT.

The J gene is TRBJ2-1, the V gene TRBV27; 8 nucleotides agree with TRBD1. Trimming cost V 5 bases and J 1 base; bases outside gene matches: 10. Germline lookup yields CDR1 MNHEY and CDR2 SMNVEV (reference sequence). The CDR3 is 17 amino acids. Here the CDR3 reads CASSPPSGTGSYNEQFF. The DNA of the CDR3 is TGTGCCAGCAGTCCCCCCTCCGGGACAGGATCCTACAATGAGCAGTTCTTC.

The chain links TRBV11-3 to TRBJ1-6, with no clear D. The CDR3 consists of 14 residues. The V gene's germline CDR1 is SGHNT and CDR2 YENEEA. The V and J ends lost 4 bases and 6 bases respectively, with 10 bases between them. Here the CDR3 reads CASSSGLSNSPLHF. The DNA for the CDR3 is TGTGCCAGCAGCTCCGGACTTAGTAATTCACCCCTCCACTTT.

In DNA form, the CDR3 reads TGTGCCAGCAGCCCAACCCGGGACGTACTCCATGGCTACACCTTC. It translates to CASSPTRDVLHGYTF. This rearrangement joins TRBV9 to TRBJ1-2; the D gene is possibly TRBD1 (5 bases). In germline, CDR1 is SGDLS, CDR2 YYNGEE. The CDR3 is made up of 15 amino acids. The ends were cut back, 4 bases at V and 6 bases at J, with 19 bases in the middle.

The chain uses TRBV5-1 and TRBJ2-7; TRBD2 matches 9 bases. V was clipped by 5 bases and J by 2 bases; unmatched bases: 8. Looked up from germline, CDR1 is SGHRS and CDR2 is YFSETQ. This CDR3 region has 15 residues. CDR3 nucleotide sequence: TGCGCCAGCAGTAGGGGTAGCGGGAGCGCCTACGAGCAGTACTTC. Encoded protein: CASSRGSGSAYEQYF.

The CDR3 sequence is CASSLDRFNEQYF. In DNA form, the CDR3 reads TGTGCCAGCAGCTTAGACAGGTTTAACGAGCAGTACTTC. The V and J genes are TRBV7-2 and TRBJ2-7, with a weak D call TRBD1 (5 bases). Germline assignment: CDR1 SGHTA and CDR2 FQGNSA. The V and J ends lost 1 base and 5 bases respectively, with 9 bases between them. The CDR3 is made up of 13 amino acids.

The CDR3 DNA follows: TGTGCCAGCTCACCTTCTCATCCGGGGACCGACAATGAGCAGTTCTTC. It yields the protein CASSPSHPGTDNEQFF. The gene calls are TRBV18 and TRBJ2-1; either TRBD1 or TRBD2 may supply D (5 bases each). The ends were cut back, 3 bases at V and 5 bases at J, with 17 bases in the middle. Germline V lookup: CDR1 KGHSH, CDR2 LQKENI. The CDR3 spans 16 residues.

The gene calls are TRBV5-5 and TRBJ1-2; no clear D gene. This CDR3 region has 14 residues. With 2 bases removed from V and 8 bases from J, the gap between germline ends came to 16 bases. The V gene's germline CDR1 is SGHKS and CDR2 YYEKEE (reference sequence). CDR3 residues: CASSLSIGISGYTF. In DNA form, the CDR3 reads TGTGCCAGCAGCTTATCGATAGGGATTTCAGGCTACACCTTC.

V usage is TRBV29-1 and J usage is TRBJ2-1, with 11 bases lining up with TRBD2. V trimming: 1 base; J trimming: 4 bases; junction bases outside the gene matches: 3. CDR3 length equals 15 residues. In germline, CDR1 is SQVTM, CDR2 ANQGSEA. In DNA, the CDR3 is TGCAGCGTTGAAGCCCGACTAGCGGGATACAATGAGCAGTTCTTC. Protein sequence: CSVEARLAGYNEQFF.

The J gene is TRBJ2-3, the V gene TRBV5-1; D unclear. V lost 7 bases, J lost 10 bases, and 19 bases lay in between. Germline V lookup: CDR1 SGHRS, CDR2 YFSETQ. CDR3 length: 13 amino acids. The DNA for the CDR3 is TGCGCCAGCCGGCTAGGTTCTAATGAGGCGCAGTATTTT. Translated, it gives CASRLGSNEAQYF.